This passage covers 23 T cell receptor beta chains from one sample sequenced in a study of OX40 agonist ivuxolimab in advanced cancers. Sequencing was performed with immunoSEQ multiplex PCR; in TCRdb, only in-frame clones are kept and a portion is missing. The sample shows 40,000 to 45,000 clones, approximately 80% of them seen only once. The material was CD4+ or CD8+ T cells sorted from blood, obtained in a trial of the OX40 agonist ivuxolimab. The receptors derive from an adult with an advanced solid tumor such as melanoma, head and neck, liver or kidney cancer.

The chain uses TRBV30 and TRBJ1-2; D is unclear. This CDR3 region has 17 residues. V lost 3 bases to trimming and J lost 0 bases, with 20 bases between them. The germline V gene encodes CDR1 GTSNPN and CDR2 SVGIG (reference sequence). CDR3: CAWSPGWAATANYGYTF. The DNA of the CDR3 is TGTGCCTGGAGCCCGGGGTGGGCCGCTACTGCTAACTATGGCTACACCTTC.

The chain recombines TRBV12-2 with TRBJ2-2; the table's D gene call, TRBD2, was not cross checked with the DNA. TRBV12-2 is a listed pseudogene. There are 17 residues in the CDR3. The DNA of the CDR3 is TGTGCAAGTCGCTTAGTTCGCGGGGGGAGAAGGTCCGGGGAGCTGTTTTTT. This gives the protein CASRLVRGGRRSGELFF.

V and J are TRBV5-1 and TRBJ1-2; 7 bases are a match to TRBD1. V shed 0 bases, J shed 4 bases, and the junction held 3 bases outside the gene matches. In germline, CDR1 is SGHRS, CDR2 YFSETQ. CDR3 length equals 14 residues. CDR3 in amino acids: CASSLGQGGYGYTF. CDR3 nucleotides: TGCGCCAGCAGCTTGGGACAGGGTGGCTATGGCTACACCTTC.

The V and J genes are TRBV9 and TRBJ2-5; possibly TRBD2 for D (5 bases). The germline V gene encodes CDR1 SGDLS and CDR2 YYNGEE. CDR3 length: 15 amino acids. The ends were cut back, 4 bases at V and 0 bases at J, with 13 bases in the middle. The CDR3 here is CASSPGVAYQETQYF. Written as DNA, the CDR3 is TGTGCCAGCAGCCCCGGGGTTGCGTACCAAGAGACCCAGTACTTC.

The chain recombines TRBV15 with TRBJ2-7; 8 bases map to TRBD1. Trimming at V came to 4 bases and at J to 2 bases, leaving 13 bases not matched to a gene. The CDR3 consists of 17 residues. Germline V gives CDR1 LNHNV, CDR2 YYDKDF (reference sequence). The CDR3 loop reads CATSKPPRTGIPYEQYF. For the CDR3, the DNA is TGTGCCACCAGCAAGCCTCCCAGGACAGGGATCCCCTACGAGCAGTACTTC.

The chain carries TRBV4-1 and TRBJ1-1; TRBD1 matches at 8 bases. This CDR3 region has 15 residues. Germline CDR1 reads MGHRA; CDR2 reads YSYEKL. V was pared by 4 bases and J by 3 bases, with 7 bases of the junction left unmatched. CDR3 DNA sequence: TGCGCCAGCAGCCGCCGGACAGGGATGGACACTGAAGCTTTCTTT. Amino acids: CASSRRTGMDTEAFF.

A few counts support this clone. The chain uses TRBV29-1 and TRBJ1-1, with no clear D. This CDR3 spans 10 amino acids. Germline-derived CDR1 and CDR2 are SQVTM and ANQGSEA. V was cut by 7 bases and J by 1 base, with 4 bases left in between. The CDR3 DNA sequence: TGCAGCGGCGAGAACACTGAAGCTTTCTTT. Translation: CSGENTEAFF.

The chain is built from TRBV9 and TRBJ2-3; 8 bases match TRBD1. The trim removed 7 bases at V and 2 bases at J, leaving 3 bases unmatched. Germline loops: CDR1 SGDLS, CDR2 YYNGEE. The CDR3 consists of 13 residues. The CDR3 coding sequence is TGTGCCAGCCAGGGGGCGAACACAGATACGCAGTATTTT. Protein: CASQGANTDTQYF.

This chain connects TRBV15 to TRBJ1-2, with a tentative D call TRBD1 (5 bases). The CDR3 covers 16 residues. V lost 0 bases and J lost 4, with 15 bases in between. CDR1 is LNHNV, CDR2 YYDKDF, per germline (reference sequence). The CDR3: CATSREVTAQGYGYTF. CDR3 in DNA: TGTGCCACCAGCAGAGAAGTTACGGCGCAGGGCTATGGCTACACCTTC.

The chain recombines TRBV27 with TRBJ2-7; 9 bases align to TRBD1. The trim removed 4 bases at V and 3 bases at J, leaving 10 bases unmatched. Per germline, CDR1 MNHEY and CDR2 SMNVEV (reference sequence). This CDR3 region has 16 residues. CDR3 sequence (DNA): TGTGCCAGCAGTTCCCAGTTTAGGGACAGGGACTACGAGCAGTACTTC. It encodes CASSSQFRDRDYEQYF.

The chain links TRBV11-2 to TRBJ2-4; the D is unclear. CDR1 SGHAT and CDR2 FQNNGV come from the germline V gene. There are 14 residues in the CDR3. Trimming removed 4 bases at V and 0 bases at J, with 7 bases between. The CDR3 is CASSSRIAKNIQYF. In DNA form, the CDR3 reads TGTGCCAGCAGCTCTAGAATAGCCAAAAACATTCAGTACTTC.

V usage is TRBV5-4 and J usage is TRBJ2-1; D uncertain. This CDR3 comprises 13 residues. The germline gives CDR1 SGHNT, CDR2 YYREEE (reference sequence). Trimming took 2 bases from V and 3 from J, leaving 6 bases between them. In DNA, the CDR3 is TGTGCCAGCAGCTTTACAGACTACAATGAGCAGTTCTTC. Translating it yields CASSFTDYNEQFF. Full variable domain (rest looked up from reference TRBV5-4 and TRBJ2-1): ETGVTQSPTHLIKTRGQQVTLRCSSQSGHNTVSWYQQALGQGPQFIFQYYREEENGRGNFPPRFSGLQFPNYSSELNVNALELDDSALYLCASSFTDYNEQFFGPGTRLTVL.

The V call is TRBV5-5, the J call TRBJ2-6; D not resolved. Germline-derived CDR1 and CDR2 are SGHKS and YYEKEE (reference sequence). V was pared by 4 bases and J by 0 bases, with 11 bases between. There are 16 residues in the CDR3. The CDR3 DNA reads TGTGCCAGCAGCCCGGACGTGAGCTCTGGGGCCAACGTCCTGACTTTC. Translation gives CASSPDVSSGANVLTF.

The rearrangement joins TRBV12-5 to TRBJ2-1, with D maybe TRBD1 (5 bases). V shed 0 bases and J shed 4 bases, with 28 bases lying between them. Germline values: CDR1 LGHNT, CDR2 FRNRAP. The CDR3 sequence is 21 residues long. The CDR3 loop is CASGLVSRWSTVRPDYNEQFF. CDR3 coding DNA: TGTGCTAGTGGTTTGGTATCGCGGTGGTCGACAGTCAGACCCGATTACAATGAGCAGTTCTTC.

The rearrangement links TRBV5-1 to TRBJ2-3, with 12 nucleotides matching TRBD2. V was clipped by 0 bases and J by 2 bases; unmatched bases: 7. CDR3 length: 18 residues. The germline CDR1 and CDR2 sequences are SGHRS and YFSETQ. The CDR3 DNA reads as TGCGCCAGCAGCTTGGGGACTAGCGGGAACCTCTACACAGATACGCAGTATTTT. Its translation is CASSLGTSGNLYTDTQYF.

J is TRBJ1-6 and V is TRBV5-1; tentatively, D is TRBD1 (5 bases). The length of the CDR3 is 15 residues. V lost 3 bases to trimming and J lost 8 bases, with 15 bases between them. In germline, CDR1 is SGHRS, CDR2 YFSETQ. The CDR3: CASSSTGPRDSPLHF. The CDR3 region has the DNA TGCGCCAGCAGCTCCACGGGGCCCCGCGATTCACCCCTCCACTTT.

The chain has TRBV14 and TRBJ1-1; D possibly corresponds to TRBD1 (5 bases). Looked up from germline, CDR1 is SGHDN and CDR2 is FVKESK. Trimming pared 5 bases from V and 2 bases from J, leaving 18 bases between. The CDR3 length is 16 residues. In DNA, the CDR3 is TGTGCCAGCAGCTCAATTATCGGGGGGGGTAACACTGAAGCTTTCTTT. Translated: CASSSIIGGGNTEAFF.

J is TRBJ2-2 and V is TRBV9, with TRBD2 matching 8 bases. Germline CDR1 SGDLS, CDR2 YYNGEE. After removal of 4 bases from V and 2 bases from J, the junction contained 7 bases not matched to a gene. The CDR3 is 16 amino acids. The CDR3 sequence is CASSFRSGSNTGELFF. The CDR3 DNA reads TGTGCCAGCAGCTTTCGCAGCGGGAGCAACACCGGGGAGCTGTTTTTT. The variable domain in full, completed from reference TRBV9 and TRBJ2-2, reads DSGVTQTPKHLITATGQRVTLRCSPRSGDLSVYWYQQSLDQGLQFLIQYYNGEERAKGNILERFSAQQFPDLHSELNLSSLELGDSALYFCASSFRSGSNTGELFFGEGSRLTVL.

The chain uses TRBV7-9 and TRBJ1-5; D uncertain. In germline, CDR1 is SEHNR, CDR2 FQNEAQ (reference sequence). Trimming cost V 2 bases and J 7 bases, with 9 bases left between them. The CDR3 consists of 13 residues. Here the CDR3 reads CASSLFVEQPQHF. The CDR3 DNA reads as TGTGCCAGCAGCTTATTTGTGGAACAGCCCCAGCATTTT.

This clone occurred once. The chain recombines TRBV6-1 with TRBJ1-4; 7 bases are shared with TRBD1. V gave up 6 bases and J gave up 8 bases; unmatched junction bases: 12. CDR3 length: 15 residues. Per the germline V gene, CDR1 is MNHNS and CDR2 is SASEGT. CDR3 bases: TGTGCCAGCAGGAGAGGGAGACAGGGTCGGGAAAAACTGTTTTTT. This gives the protein CASRRGRQGREKLFF.

The gene calls are TRBV6-1 and TRBJ2-7, with a possible D match to TRBD2 (5 bases). The germline V gene encodes CDR1 MNHNS and CDR2 SASEGT. The CDR3 extends over 14 amino acids. V shed 0 bases and J shed 4 bases, with 10 bases lying between them. In DNA, the CDR3 is TGTGCCAGCAGTGAAGCCACCGGACTTTACGAGCAGTACTTC. Amino acid sequence: CASSEATGLYEQYF.

The genes are TRBV7-2 and TRBJ2-3; maybe TRBD2 (6 bases). Germline CDR1 SGHTA, CDR2 FQGNSA. Trimming left V 6 bases short and J 3 bases short, with 16 bases between. The CDR3 is 15 residues long. The CDR3 DNA reads TGTGCCAGCAGTCTCGGGAGCCCCTTTACAGATACGCAGTATTTT. Its translation is CASSLGSPFTDTQYF.

The rearrangement links TRBV2 to TRBJ2-5, with D possibly matching TRBD2 (6 bases). V gave up 6 bases and J gave up 4 bases, with 12 bases separating them. Per germline, CDR1 SNHLY and CDR2 FYNNEI. CDR3 size: 13 residues. The CDR3: CASSGSRGETQYF. The CDR3 DNA follows: TGTGCCAGCAGCGGGAGCAGAGGAGAGACCCAGTACTTC.